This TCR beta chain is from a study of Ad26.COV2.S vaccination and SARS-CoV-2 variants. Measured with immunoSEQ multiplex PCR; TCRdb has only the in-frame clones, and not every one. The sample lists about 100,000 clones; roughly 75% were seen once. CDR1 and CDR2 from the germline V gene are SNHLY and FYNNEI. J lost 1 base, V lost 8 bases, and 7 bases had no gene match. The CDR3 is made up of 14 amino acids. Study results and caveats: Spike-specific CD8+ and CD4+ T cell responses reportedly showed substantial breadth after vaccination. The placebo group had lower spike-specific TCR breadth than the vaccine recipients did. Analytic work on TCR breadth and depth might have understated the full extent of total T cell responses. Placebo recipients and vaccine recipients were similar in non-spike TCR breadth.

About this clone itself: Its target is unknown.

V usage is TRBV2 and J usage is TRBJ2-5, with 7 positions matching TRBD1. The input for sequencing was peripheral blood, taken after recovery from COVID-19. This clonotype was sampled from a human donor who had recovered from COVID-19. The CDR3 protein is CASRTDRVQETQYF. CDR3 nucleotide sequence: TGTGCCAGCCGCACAGACAGGGTCCAAGAGACCCAGTACTTC.